Here is one T cell receptor (beta chain) with its context. Its antigen is unknown. Trimming left V 11 bases short and J 4 bases short, with 11 bases between. The CDR3 totals 11 residues. CDR1 is SNHLY and CDR2 is FYNNEI in the germline V gene. These data come from a study of cytomegalovirus exposure and HLA in healthy donors. Findings and caveats of the study: In a later analysis, CMV-associated beta chains were mostly HLA-associated, it appeared. Per published accounts, TCR beta sequences correctly predicted the HLA-A and HLA-B alleles of most subjects.

The PCR had 60 Vbeta and 13 Jbeta primers. TCRdb's copy holds only in-frame clones and misses some; the assay was immunoSEQ multiplex PCR. Here the sample spans about 150,000 clones, 65% to 90% being singletons. This sequence originates from a male donor in good health and CMV-seronegative. The specimen was PBMCs. This chain links TRBV2 with TRBJ1-1; tentatively, D is TRBD1 (5 bases). CDR3 bases: TGTGCCTCGCAGGGCTCCACTGAAGCTTTCTTT. Residues: CASQGSTEAFF.